Below, 22 T cell receptor beta chains from the same sample are listed, as sequenced in a study of radiation and T cells in renal cell carcinoma. Sequencing was performed with immunoSEQ multiplex PCR; in TCRdb, only in-frame clones are kept and a portion is missing. The sample has 100,000 to 150,000 clones, 65% to 85% seen once. Noted time point: blood 2 weeks post-SBRT. The treatment was: 15 Gy SBRT to primary tumor, nephrectomy 4 weeks later. Specimen: blood, collected from a patient whose treatment included radiotherapy and nephrectomy. The receptors here all came from a man aged 45 to 65 with renal cell carcinoma.

The genes are TRBV19 and TRBJ2-7; a weak D match, TRBD2 (7 bases). CDR1 and CDR2 from the germline V gene are LNHDA and SQIVND (reference sequence). V dropped 5 bases and J dropped 4 bases, with 15 bases sitting between them. This CDR3 is 14 amino acids long. CDR3 sequence (DNA): TGTGCCAGTAGTGGGGGGCTAGCGGCGTACGAGCAGTACTTC. Amino acids: CASSGGLAAYEQYF.

The genes are TRBV5-6 and TRBJ1-3, with no clear D. The CDR3 contains 15 residues. The germline CDR1 and CDR2 sequences are SGHDT and YYEEEE. Trimming removed 0 bases from V and 2 bases from J, with 9 bases in between. CDR3 protein: CASSLGRSPGNTIYF. The CDR3 DNA is TGTGCCAGCAGCTTGGGGCGCAGCCCTGGAAACACCATATATTTT.

The gene calls are TRBV7-9 and TRBJ1-4; D is undetermined. Per the germline V gene, CDR1 is SEHNR and CDR2 is FQNEAQ (reference sequence). Trimming shortened V by 2 bases and J by 7 bases, and 11 bases separated the two germline ends. There are 14 residues in the CDR3. The CDR3 protein is CASSLTETAEKLFF. Here the CDR3 DNA reads TGTGCCAGCAGCTTAACGGAAACGGCTGAAAAACTGTTTTTT.

This chain connects TRBV5-8 to TRBJ2-3, with 11 positions matching TRBD2. The germline V gene has CDR1 SGHTS and CDR2 YDEGEE. This CDR3 has 15 residues. The junction had 3 bases not matched to a gene; V was cut back by 4 bases and J by 2 bases. The CDR3 protein is CASSPGLADTDTQYF. The CDR3 nucleotides are TGTGCCAGCAGCCCGGGACTAGCGGACACAGATACGCAGTATTTT.

This clone came up a few times. The rearrangement uses TRBV30 and TRBJ1-1, with 7 positions matching TRBD1. CDR1 is GTSNPN, CDR2 SVGIG, per germline (reference sequence). V lost 3 bases, J lost 3 bases, and 7 bases stayed unmatched. The CDR3 is 14 residues long. In DNA form, the CDR3 reads TGTGCCTGGAGGATGACAGGGATCGACACTGAAGCTTTCTTT. Amino acid sequence: CAWRMTGIDTEAFF.

The chain combines TRBV6-1 with TRBJ1-2; 11 bases fit TRBD1. CDR1 MNHNS and CDR2 SASEGT come from the germline V gene. Unmatched junction bases numbered 5, after V lost 5 bases and J lost 3 bases. The CDR3 sequence is 15 residues long. CDR3 coding DNA: TGTGCCAGCAGTCCCGGGACAGGGGGGGACTATGGCTACACCTTC. This codes for CASSPGTGGDYGYTF.

This clone was detected only a few times. This chain uses TRBV19 with TRBJ1-1; D is uncertain. The ends were cut back, 5 bases at V and 4 bases at J, with 11 bases in the middle. The CDR3 spans 13 residues. CDR1 and CDR2 (germline): LNHDA, SQIVND (reference sequence). The CDR3 loop is CASSFLMVTEAFF. In DNA, the CDR3 is TGTGCCAGTAGTTTTCTGATGGTCACTGAAGCTTTCTTT.

Only a few counts were recorded for this clone. The genes are TRBV11-2 and TRBJ1-4; the D gene is possibly TRBD1 (6 bases). The CDR3 is 16 residues long. V shed 5 bases and J shed 0 bases, with 13 bases lying between them. Germline values: CDR1 SGHAT, CDR2 FQNNGV. CDR3 region: CASSPGQSATNEKLFF. In DNA, the CDR3 is TGTGCCAGCAGCCCCGGACAGTCTGCAACTAATGAAAAACTGTTTTTT.

The chain employs TRBV4-1 and TRBJ1-5, with D unresolved. The CDR3 has 14 amino acids. The ends were cut back, 2 bases at V and 8 bases at J, with 13 bases in the middle. The germline gives CDR1 MGHRA, CDR2 YSYEKL. CDR3 bases: TGCGCCAGCAGCCAACCTGGATTTTATGAGCCCCAGCATTTT. Translated: CASSQPGFYEPQHF.

The genes are TRBV2 and TRBJ1-1; 12 nucleotides align to TRBD1. V lost 6 bases to trimming and J lost 5 bases; unmatched junction nucleotides: 13. Germline lookup yields CDR1 SNHLY and CDR2 FYNNEI. The CDR3 runs to 17 residues. The CDR3: CASRGIPGQGAHTEAFF. CDR3 nucleotides: TGTGCCAGCAGAGGGATTCCGGGACAGGGGGCGCATACTGAAGCTTTCTTT.

This clone was observed once. In DNA, the CDR3 is TGTGCCAGCAGTTTAGCTAGGAACTTACCGGGGGAGCTGTTTTTT. Protein: CASSLARNLPGELFF. This rearrangement joins TRBV28 to TRBJ2-2; D call uncertain. This CDR3 is 15 amino acids long. Germline loops: CDR1 MDHEN, CDR2 SYDVKM. V shed 2 bases and J shed 8 bases, with 15 bases lying between them.

The chain employs TRBV6-5 and TRBJ1-3; 11 bases match TRBD1. The germline V gene encodes CDR1 MNHEY and CDR2 SVGAGI. V gave up 5 bases and J gave up 8 bases; unmatched junction bases: 5. The CDR3 has 14 amino acids. CDR3 in DNA: TGTGCCAGCAGTCACGGGGACAGGGGGTACACCATATATTTT. Translation: CASSHGDRGYTIYF.

The rearrangement uses TRBV6-4 and TRBJ1-6; 8 bases match TRBD1. V shed 2 bases, J shed 9 bases, and the junction held 3 bases outside the gene matches. This CDR3 has 14 residues. The germline V gene has CDR1 MRHNA and CDR2 SNTAGT. CDR3 amino acids: CASSDRDRGSPLHF. CDR3 nucleotide sequence: TGTGCCAGCAGTGACCGAGACAGGGGTTCACCCCTCCACTTT.

The chain combines TRBV18 with TRBJ2-2; D gene ambiguous. Germline assignment: CDR1 KGHSH and CDR2 LQKENI. The CDR3 runs to 15 residues. Trimming cost V 3 bases and J 6 bases, with 14 bases left between them. CDR3 loop: CASSPLSSQSGELFF. CDR3 coding DNA: TGTGCCAGCTCACCTCTCTCGAGCCAGTCCGGGGAGCTGTTTTTT.

The chain recombines TRBV10-3 with TRBJ2-7; D is unresolved. Trimming shortened V by 0 bases and J by 2 bases, and 11 bases separated the two germline ends. Germline V lookup: CDR1 ENHRY, CDR2 SYGVKD. The CDR3 contains 15 residues. CDR3 DNA sequence: TGTGCCATCAGTGAGTCGATTGGGATCCCCTACGAGCAGTACTTC. This encodes CAISESIGIPYEQYF.

This chain uses TRBV9 with TRBJ2-7, with D hard to call. Trimming took 1 base from V and 2 from J, leaving 13 bases between them. Per germline, CDR1 SGDLS and CDR2 YYNGEE. The CDR3 contains 15 residues. The CDR3: CASSVHGWRPYEQYF. In DNA form, the CDR3 reads TGTGCCAGCAGCGTACACGGATGGCGCCCCTACGAGCAGTACTTC.

CDR3 sequence reads: CASRVSYEQYF. CDR3 nucleotides: TGTGCCAGCAGGGTGTCCTACGAGCAGTACTTC. The genes are TRBV2 and TRBJ2-7, with no clear D. This CDR3 is 11 amino acids long. CDR1 is SNHLY and CDR2 is FYNNEI in the germline V gene. Trimming removed 6 bases from V and 1 base from J, with 4 bases in between.

The chain is built from TRBV7-3 and TRBJ1-1; 7 positions agree with TRBD1. The CDR3 has 14 amino acids. Germline loops: CDR1 SGHTA, CDR2 FQGTGA. V shed 3 bases, J shed 0 bases, and the junction held 1 base outside the gene matches. The DNA for the CDR3 is TGTGCCAGCAGCTTGGACAGGATGAACACTGAAGCTTTCTTT. Protein sequence: CASSLDRMNTEAFF.

This chain connects TRBV4-2 to TRBJ2-3; D is unclear. The CDR3 is 14 amino acids. V shed 0 bases and J shed 0 bases, with 4 bases lying between them. Germline V gives CDR1 LGHNA, CDR2 YNFKEQ. CDR3 in DNA: TGTGCCAGCAGCCAAGATGGAAGCACAGATACGCAGTATTTT. Its protein product is CASSQDGSTDTQYF.

The chain recombines TRBV30 with TRBJ2-7; 8 positions agree with TRBD1. The CDR3 runs to 14 residues. Per the germline V gene, CDR1 is GTSNPN and CDR2 is SVGIG (reference sequence). V trimming: 4 bases; J trimming: 2 bases; junction bases outside the gene matches: 7. CDR3 amino acids: CAWNGDRRPYEQYF. The CDR3 bases are TGTGCCTGGAATGGGGACAGGAGGCCCTACGAGCAGTACTTC.

The V gene is TRBV19, the J gene TRBJ2-2; D is uncertain. V shed 5 bases and J shed 4 bases, with 17 bases lying between them. The CDR3 runs 16 residues. CDR1 LNHDA and CDR2 SQIVND come from the germline V gene (reference sequence). The CDR3 here is CASSPEDRFFTGELFF. The CDR3 DNA reads TGTGCCAGTAGTCCCGAAGACCGATTCTTCACCGGGGAGCTGTTTTTT.

The V gene is TRBV7-3, the J gene TRBJ2-5, with D tentatively TRBD2 (5 bases). V lost 5 bases and J lost 0, with 13 bases in between. The CDR3 has 15 amino acids. Germline loops: CDR1 SGHTA, CDR2 FQGTGA. The CDR3 sequence: CASSPQPGNQETQYF. In nucleotides, the CDR3 is TGTGCCAGCAGCCCCCAACCGGGGAACCAAGAGACCCAGTACTTC. Based on the CDR3 plus reference TRBV7-3 and TRBJ2-5, the full variable domain is GAGVSQTPSNKVTEKGKYVELRCDPISGHTALYWYRQSLGQGPEFLIYFQGTGAADDSGLPNDRFFAVRPEGSVSTLKIQRTERGDSAVYLCASSPQPGNQETQYFGPGTRLLVL.